This is a list of T cell receptor beta chains from one sample in a study of CD8 T cells in Susac syndrome. From the immunoSEQ multiplex PCR reads, TCRdb called clonotypes with MiXCR, one entry per CDR3 protein. The repertoire holds about 140,000 distinct CDR3 sequences, approximately 95% seen once, with more than 0.14% in the top ten. Sequencing was carried out using CD4+ T cells from PBMCs. The receptor source for this set is a human donor with Susac syndrome. Both conserved end residues are part of each CDR3. The order of the fields is J gene, V gene, CDR3 protein.

TRBJ1-2 | TRBV30 | CAWSKGHYGYTF
TRBJ2-2 | TRBV3-1 | CASSQDGLSLNTGELFF
TRBJ2-3 | TRBV20-1 | CSASLRAGGDTQYF
TRBJ1-2 | TRBV29-1 | CSGTTGYYGYTF
TRBJ2-1 | TRBV9 | CASSLQGAPYNEQFF
TRBJ1-4 | TRBV12-3/TRBV12-4 | CASSYQGVKLFF
TRBJ2-6 | TRBV28 | CASTTGAGPTGANVLTF
TRBJ1-2 | TRBV4-1 | CASSQEYQGSGGYTF
TRBJ2-5 | TRBV5-1 | CASVTSGSSQDTQYF
TRBJ2-1 | TRBV28 | CAIPGQGRNEQFF
TRBJ1-2 | TRBV29-1 | CSVYYRAIGYTF
TRBJ2-3 | TRBV15 | CATSRNQAGGRTDTQYF
TRBJ1-1 | TRBV7-2 | CASSLAIQGNTEAFF
TRBJ2-5 | TRBV20-1 | CSAAGLAGGQETQYF
TRBJ2-7 | TRBV28 | CASSRRYEQYF
TRBJ1-2 | TRBV13 | CASSHQGAGGYTF
TRBJ2-7 | TRBV7-2 | CASSSTSRAYEQYF
TRBJ2-3 | TRBV14 | CASSPPGAWTDTQYF
TRBJ2-1 | TRBV7-3 | CASSPPMDNEQFF
TRBJ1-6 | TRBV30 | CAWNGDVLSPLHF
TRBJ2-3 | TRBV7-8 | CASSYRLAGGPWDTQYF
TRBJ2-3 | TRBV30 | CAWRVALGPDTQYF
TRBJ2-5 | TRBV7-3 | CASSLNRLETQYF
TRBJ2-1 | TRBV28 | CASRANIDEQFF
TRBJ2-1 | TRBV5-1 | CASSLGPGNEQFF
TRBJ1-1 | TRBV9 | CASSNPAEAEAFF
TRBJ1-1 | TRBV9 | CASSVGPGYPLNTEAFF
TRBJ1-1 | TRBV30 | CAWSVKVTEAFF
TRBJ1-2 | TRBV30 | CAWSAGSVDNYGYTF
TRBJ2-3 | TRBV5-4 | CASSPRTSGRYRTDTQYF
TRBJ2-2 | TRBV20-1 | CSAITSGGTGELFF
TRBJ2-2 | TRBV5-1 | CASRRDAANTGELFF
TRBJ1-2 | TRBV5-6 | CASSGMDGLNYGYTF
TRBJ1-1 | TRBV11-3 | CASSPYRGTEAFF
TRBJ2-2 | TRBV29-1 | CSVDPAGELFF
TRBJ2-5 | TRBV12-3/TRBV12-4 | CASSQNGQGETQYF
TRBJ2-2 | TRBV3-1 | CASSPTSTANTGELFF
TRBJ2-1 | TRBV7-2 | CASSYETSGGHNEQFF
TRBJ2-2 | TRBV5-1 | CASSAGSGTGELFF
TRBJ2-3 | TRBV6-4 | CASSDCLAGAGDTQYF
TRBJ2-5 | TRBV7-3 | CASSLDNTGAQYF